These T cell receptor beta chains were read from a single sample in a study of T cells after somatic rescue of genetic block. Libraries were prepared by immunoSEQ multiplex PCR; TCRdb keeps only in-frame clonotypes and omits some of them. Among about 68,000 clones listed, around 93% were seen once. Sequenced sample: peripheral blood mononuclear cells (PBMCs). The receptors come from a man between 35 and 55 years old. The CDR3 runs from the conserved cysteine through the conserved F or W. Fields, in order: J gene, V gene, clone size, D gene, CDR3 protein, CDR3 DNA. The D gene is left open where the match is weak. Clone size is shown for a subset of rows, as once, few, many or a class of expanded clone.

TRBJ2-4,TRBV4-2,-,-,CASSQEAAGRGTAKNIQYF,TGTGCCAGCAGCCAAGAGGCGGCGGGAAGGGGGACTGCCAAAAACATTCAGTACTTC
TRBJ2-2,TRBV19,-,-,CASSIDYAQITGELFF,TGTGCCAGTAGTATAGACTACGCACAGATCACCGGGGAGCTGTTTTTT
TRBJ2-5,TRBV10-2,-,-,CASSESGSQETQYF,TGCGCCAGCAGTGAGTCCGGCTCGCAAGAGACCCAGTACTTC
TRBJ2-5,TRBV5-1,-,TRBD1,CASSPSTGPGAQYF,TGCGCCAGCAGCCCCTCGACAGGGCCCGGGGCCCAGTACTTC
TRBJ1-2,TRBV27,few,-,CASSLSPRASGYTF,TGTGCCAGCAGTTTATCTCCCAGGGCAAGTGGCTACACCTTC
TRBJ2-3,TRBV7-7,-,-,CASSLGLTLGTDTQYF,TGTGCTAGCAGCCTGGGACTCACCCTAGGCACAGATACGCAGTATTTT
TRBJ1-2,TRBV7-9,-,-,CASSLAAGLRFGYTF,TGTGCCAGCAGCTTAGCGGCAGGCCTGAGGTTTGGCTACACCTTC
TRBJ2-7,TRBV9,-,TRBD1,CASSPPGQGILEQYF,TGTGCCAGCAGCCCCCCGGGACAGGGAATTTTAGAGCAGTACTTC
TRBJ2-7,TRBV7-8,once,TRBD1,CASSRSAGTGSYEQYF,TGTGCCAGCAGCAGAAGTGCCGGGACAGGGTCCTACGAGCAGTACTTC
TRBJ1-2,TRBV6-1,-,-,CASSEVRGLGYGYTF,TGTGCCAGCAGTGAAGTGAGGGGATTGGGCTATGGCTACACCTTC
TRBJ1-2,TRBV6-1,-,-,CASSDGQTYYGYTF,TGTGCCAGCAGTGACGGACAGACTTACTATGGCTACACCTTC
TRBJ1-1,TRBV7-8,-,-,CASSLVTANTEAFF,TGTGCCAGCAGCTTAGTCACGGCGAACACTGAAGCTTTCTTT
TRBJ2-1,TRBV6-1,-,TRBD2,CASSDWVRTSGLRNEQFF,TGTGCCAGCAGTGATTGGGTAAGGACTAGCGGTCTGAGAAATGAGCAGTTCTTC
TRBJ2-3,TRBV9,-,TRBD2,CASSVGDYATDTQYF,TGTGCCAGCAGCGTAGGGGACTATGCCACAGATACGCAGTATTTT
TRBJ1-2,TRBV18,-,-,CASSGPGTYYGYTF,TGTGCCAGCTCAGGGCCTGGGACATACTATGGCTACACCTTC
TRBJ1-3,TRBV9,-,-,CASSVEGGFGNTIYF,TGTGCCAGCAGCGTAGAGGGGGGATTTGGAAACACCATATATTTT
TRBJ2-7,TRBV2,-,-,CASSEVYIEQYF,TGTGCCAGCAGTGAAGTCTACATCGAGCAGTACTTC
TRBJ2-5,TRBV10-3,-,-,CAISASGGEVETQYF,TGTGCCATCAGTGCCTCCGGAGGAGAGGTGGAGACCCAGTACTTC
TRBJ2-1,TRBV2,once,TRBD2,CASSPGLAETKFF,TGTGCCAGCAGTCCGGGACTAGCGGAGACGAAGTTCTTC
TRBJ1-1,TRBV19,-,-,CASSLSDSYTEAFF,TGTGCCAGTAGTCTTTCCGACAGCTACACTGAAGCTTTCTTT
TRBJ2-6,TRBV19,once,TRBD1,CASSYRGSGANVLTF,TGTGCCAGTAGTTACAGGGGTTCTGGGGCCAACGTCCTGACTTTC
TRBJ1-3,TRBV7-9,-,TRBD1,CASSTQPTGAKGNTIYF,TGTGCCAGCAGCACTCAACCGACAGGGGCCAAAGGAAACACCATATATTTT
TRBJ2-3,TRBV4-1,-,-,CASSRDFLGTDTQYF,TGCGCCAGCAGCAGGGACTTCCTTGGCACAGATACGCAGTATTTT
TRBJ2-7,TRBV29-1,-,TRBD2,CSVGKEIGTTAYEQYF,TGCAGCGTGGGGAAAGAGATTGGGACTACCGCCTACGAGCAGTACTTC
TRBJ2-1,TRBV6-1,-,-,CASSEAWSSYNEQFF,TGTGCCAGCAGTGAAGCGTGGAGTAGCTACAATGAGCAGTTCTTC
TRBJ2-2,TRBV12-5,-,-,CASGLFTNTGELFF,TGTGCTAGTGGTTTATTCACGAACACCGGGGAGCTGTTTTTT
TRBJ1-1,TRBV29-1,-,TRBD1,CSVDRGQRMNTEAFF,TGCAGCGTTGACAGGGGGCAACGAATGAACACTGAAGCTTTCTTT
TRBJ2-5,TRBV28,-,TRBD1,CASSFWGQGGGETQYF,TGTGCCAGCAGTTTCTGGGGACAGGGGGGAGGCGAGACCCAGTACTTC
TRBJ2-5,TRBV6-5,once,TRBD1,CASRQGALSQETQYF,TGTGCCAGCAGGCAGGGGGCCTTAAGTCAAGAGACCCAGTACTTC
TRBJ1-3,TRBV18,-,-,CASSPILVSGNTIYF,TGTGCCAGCTCACCAATTCTGGTTTCTGGAAACACCATATATTTT
TRBJ1-4,TRBV4-1,-,-,CASSHVPGTNWDRATNEKLFF,TGCGCCAGCAGCCATGTCCCGGGGACTAACTGGGACCGTGCAACTAATGAAAAACTGTTTTTT
TRBJ1-1,TRBV10-2,few,-,CASADTSTEAFF,TGCGCCAGCGCGGACACGTCCACTGAAGCTTTCTTT
TRBJ2-3,TRBV19,-,TRBD2,CASSGGTSGGHPSTDTQYF,TGTGCCAGTAGTGGGGGGACTAGCGGGGGCCACCCTAGCACAGATACGCAGTATTTT
TRBJ2-7,TRBV7-9,-,-,CASSLDFMSYEQYF,TGTGCCAGCAGCTTAGACTTTATGTCCTACGAGCAGTACTTC
TRBJ2-7,TRBV7-2,-,-,CASSLRQASYEQYF,TGTGCCAGCAGCTTAAGGCAGGCTTCCTACGAGCAGTACTTC
TRBJ1-2,TRBV14,-,-,CASSQVAGLWGYTF,TGTGCCAGCAGCCAAGTCGCGGGGCTCTGGGGCTACACCTTC
TRBJ1-1,TRBV7-8,-,-,CASSPRLNTEAFF,TGTGCCAGCAGCCCCAGGTTGAACACTGAAGCTTTCTTT
TRBJ1-5,TRBV6-5,-,TRBD1,CASSLGQYSNQPQHF,TGTGCCAGCAGTTTGGGACAGTATAGCAATCAGCCCCAGCATTTT
TRBJ2-7,TRBV6-1,-,TRBD1,CASTGQGASYEQYF,TGTGCCAGCACTGGACAGGGGGCCTCCTACGAGCAGTACTTC
TRBJ1-2,TRBV7-3,once,-,CASSLGDMGYGYTF,TGTGCCAGCAGCTTAGGGGACATGGGCTATGGCTACACCTTC
TRBJ1-1,TRBV18,-,TRBD1,CASSPQRSGTGLSEAFF,TGTGCCAGCTCACCCCAACGCTCCGGGACAGGGCTCTCTGAAGCTTTCTTT